The 5 T cell receptor beta chains given below trace back to one sample, sequenced in a study of blood T cell repertoires in COVID-19. Assay used: immunoSEQ multiplex PCR; TCRdb lists only in-frame clones, some missing. The sample includes about 210,000 clones, approximately 89% of them seen just once. The source material was peripheral blood. The receptors derive from a woman aged 40-49 years with acute or convalescent COVID-19.

The chain combines TRBV10-3 with TRBJ1-5, with a possible D match to TRBD1 (6 bases). CDR3 length equals 14 residues. CDR1 and CDR2 from the germline V gene are ENHRY and SYGVKD. The V end was cut by 0 bases, the J end by 8 bases, with 11 bases between. The CDR3 DNA is TGTGCCATCAGTGAGTCTGGGGGCGGTGAGCCCCAGCATTTT. This encodes CAISESGGGEPQHF.

The V call is TRBV4-1, the J call TRBJ1-5, with D unclear. Germline CDR1 and CDR2: MGHRA and YSYEKL. V lost 4 bases and J 2 bases, leaving 9 bases between the germline ends. CDR3 length equals 14 residues. The CDR3 DNA reads as TGCGCCAGCAGCCTGGAGTACGGCAATCAGCCCCAGCATTTT. As protein: CASSLEYGNQPQHF.

V and J are TRBV6-5 and TRBJ2-5, with 7 bases matching TRBD2. This CDR3 has 15 amino acids. Germline V gene data show CDR1 as MNHEY and CDR2 as SVGAGI. Trimming removed 6 bases from V and 3 bases from J; junction bases left unmatched: 10. CDR3 sequence reads: CASRASWGGEETQYF. DNA for the CDR3: TGTGCCAGCAGAGCCAGTTGGGGAGGGGAAGAGACCCAGTACTTC.

The J gene is TRBJ1-1, the V gene TRBV9; 7 bases fit TRBD1. CDR3 length equals 12 residues. Germline loops: CDR1 SGDLS, CDR2 YYNGEE. V shed 4 bases and J 6 bases; nucleotides not matched to a gene: 3. The CDR3 sequence is CASSPGTAEAFF. In DNA form, the CDR3 reads TGTGCCAGCAGCCCCGGGACAGCTGAAGCTTTCTTT.

The rearrangement uses TRBV28 and TRBJ1-2; D unresolved. V was shortened by 5 bases and J by 8 bases, with 12 bases between the two germline ends. The CDR3 runs 12 residues. CDR1 and CDR2 (germline): MDHEN, SYDVKM. The CDR3 sequence is CASSGGFGGYTF. The DNA of the CDR3 is TGTGCCAGCAGTGGCGGGTTTGGGGGCTACACCTTC.